The entry that follows covers one T cell receptor beta chain sequence. The clone's antigen remains unknown. Base qualities were left out, and no much larger clone turns up one base away. This entry comes from a study of Graves' ophthalmopathy and Graves' hyperthyroidism listed by TCRdb under 2018. Study-level background: Peripheral blood was collected before any treatment was given, at the time of initial diagnosis. In total, 135 blood samples were TCR-sequenced: 43 ophthalmopathy, approximately 75 hyperthyroidism and about 17 hyperthyroidism-to-ophthalmopathy patients. An independent validation cohort was composed of some 19 hyperthyroidism patients and around 15 patients who later progressed from hyperthyroidism to ophthalmopathy. A discovery set of about a hundred patients (roughly 41 ophthalmopathy, about 59 stable hyperthyroidism) was enrolled to explore V-J signatures distinguishing ophthalmopathy from hyperthyroidism. TCR beta repertoire signatures were used to distinguish Graves' ophthalmopathy from Graves' hyperthyroidism and to predict progression to ophthalmopathy. The approximately 90 discovery patients were divided at random into training and test sets in a 7:3 ratio. Following sample collection, hyperthyroidism patients were given methimazole at a starting dose of 30 mg daily, and ophthalmopathy patients were given high-dose intravenous methylprednisolone. In more than five hyperthyroidism patients, the T-cell repertoires found in thyroid tissue were compared with those found in blood.

Trimming leaves V shorter by 9 bases and J shorter by 0 bases, with the junction holding 10 bases beyond the gene matches. The germline V gene provides CDR1 MNHNS and CDR2 SASEGT. The CDR3, from cysteine to phenylalanine, totals 15 residues. CDR3 DNA only is kept here, 45 bases in frame from base 1. Ophthalmopathy patients had moderately to severely active disease, Clinical Activity Score of at least 3, NOSPECS grade of at least 4, and disease duration under 3 months. Patients with other autoimmune diseases, uncontrolled infections, pregnancy or lactation were excluded from the study. Diagnosis was based on clinical symptoms, serum thyroxine, TRAb, thyroid ultrasound and orbital computed tomography. Ficoll-Paque density gradient centrifugation was used to isolate PBMCs from around 10 ml of fresh peripheral blood. Total RNA was extracted using Trizol reagent, and RNA quality was checked on an Agilent 2100 Bioanalyzer.

TCR beta CDR3 regions were amplified from RNA transcripts for repertoire sequencing. The first round of RT-PCR was done with HTBI primers and the Qiagen OneStep RT-PCR kit, and was followed by a second round of multiplex PCR, then size selection and purification. Libraries were sequenced paired-end with 100 bp reads on an Illumina HiSeq2000. The original pipeline was this. SOAPnuke was used to process the reads, throwing out any read that had adapters, had uncalled bases, had a mean Phred below 15, or lacked an exact constant-primer or identifier match. COPE v1.2.5 was used to merge the high-quality paired reads. Clonotypes were defined as unique nucleotide sequences and were aligned to IMGT TRB V, D and J references using MiTCR v1.1. Only V-J combinations with frequency above 0.0001 were analysed, covering 99% to 99.2% of repertoires. For each V-J combination, a TCR clonal expansion and chaos score was defined as F50 clonal expansion divided by the chaos observed in the TCRdist matrix. Welch's t-statistics and random forest were used to reduce features to approximately 13 V-J combinations, which were fed into a naive Bayes classifier. Thyroid-blood repertoire similarity was quantified with the Morisita-Horn index. TCRdb ran its own pipeline on the public reads, namely fastp trimming at Q25 and MiXCR clone calling, and kept in-frame beta chains. Duplicate CDR3 protein sequences are folded into a single record with the most common DNA and genes. The V and J calls here are based on TCRdb, not the publication. Counted in this sample were roughly 160,000 distinct CDR3 sequences; roughly 36% of them appeared once. The ten largest make up approximately 9% of the sample.

The study at large found these results: Most of the expanded thyroid clonotypes with a frequency above 0.001 were also detected in blood, and it was suggested that the thyroid immune response may be reflected by blood repertoires. In cross-validation, the 13-signature model distinguished ophthalmopathy from stable hyperthyroidism with more than 85% sensitivity and approximately 81% specificity, while in the test set the corresponding values were about 80% and 75%. Sample size was not statistically predetermined, and group allocation was not concealed from the investigators. In validation, the model predicted ophthalmopathy progression with about 64% sensitivity and roughly 72% specificity; roughly eleven predicted patients were CT-confirmed with GO in a median of around 6 months.

The chain joins TRBV6-1 to TRBJ2-7, and TRBD2 aligns with 8 junction nucleotides. The origin of this receptor is a man younger than 40 with Graves' ophthalmopathy. Donor details come from another sample of the same person, matched by shared clones. Sequencing was done on a sample of peripheral blood. The base sequence is TGTGCCAGTAACCTCGAGCGGGGGAGCTCCTACGAGCAGTACTTC. This is translated as CASNLERGSSYEQYF.